Following are 22 T cell receptor beta chains from one sample sequenced in a study of T cell responses to AZD1222 COVID-19 vaccine. Repertoires were generated with immunoSEQ multiplex PCR, while TCRdb's copy carries only in-frame clones and drops some. The sample includes around 200,000 clones, roughly 93% seen only once; the top ten take 0.8% to 1.3%. Sequences were derived from peripheral blood, sampled 28 days after the second dose of the MenACWY control vaccine. The receptors were gathered from an adult who received the MenACWY meningococcal vaccine as a control.

The V gene is TRBV19, the J gene TRBJ1-1; TRBD1 matches 7 bases. With V trimmed by 6 bases and J by 1 base, 5 bases remained unmatched. The CDR3 is 14 amino acids. CDR1 LNHDA and CDR2 SQIVND come from the germline V gene (reference sequence). The CDR3 coding sequence is TGTGCCAGTAGAACCGGGACAGAGAACACTGAAGCTTTCTTT. Its protein product is CASRTGTENTEAFF. The full variable domain, completed using reference TRBV19 and TRBJ1-1, is DGGITQSPKYLFRKEGQNVTLSCEQNLNHDAMYWYRQDPGQGLRLIYYSQIVNDFQKGDIAEGYSVSREKKESFPLTVTSAQKNPTAFYLCASRTGTENTEAFFGQGTRLTVV.

The rearrangement uses TRBV15 and TRBJ2-2, with 12 bases identical to TRBD2. With V trimmed by 0 bases and J by 9 bases, 5 bases remained unmatched. The CDR3 has 16 amino acids. Germline CDR1 and CDR2: LNHNV and YYDKDF (reference sequence). The CDR3 reads CATSRDMGLAGRELFF. The CDR3 DNA sequence: TGTGCCACCAGCAGAGATATGGGACTAGCGGGCCGGGAGCTGTTTTTT.

The chain is built from TRBV19 and TRBJ1-2; D gene unclear. The CDR3 sequence is 13 residues long. The V end was cut by 3 bases, the J end by 3 bases, with 8 bases between. Germline CDR1 is LNHDA and CDR2 is SQIVND (reference sequence). CDR3 region: CASSIRSYYGYTF. The CDR3 nucleotides are TGTGCCAGTAGTATTCGGAGCTACTATGGCTACACCTTC.

V and J are TRBV5-1 and TRBJ1-2, with TRBD1 as a possible D gene (5 bases). This CDR3 is 14 amino acids long. CDR1 is SGHRS, CDR2 YFSETQ, per germline. V was trimmed by 0 bases and J by 3 bases, leaving 9 bases between them. In DNA, the CDR3 is TGCGCCAGCAGCTTGGCCGGGACGGACTATGGCTACACCTTC. Translating gives CASSLAGTDYGYTF.

The chain joins TRBV7-8 to TRBJ2-2; D gene unclear. Trimming removed 5 bases at V and 2 bases at J, with 12 bases between. Per germline, CDR1 SGHVS and CDR2 FQNEAQ. This CDR3 has 15 residues. The DNA of the CDR3 is TGTGCCAGCAGCATGGACCGACCCAACACCGGGGAGCTGTTTTTT. It translates to CASSMDRPNTGELFF.

The chain carries TRBV28 and TRBJ1-5; weak D call: TRBD1 (5 bases). This CDR3 comprises 15 residues. The germline V gene encodes CDR1 MDHEN and CDR2 SYDVKM. With 5 bases removed from V and 6 bases from J, the gap between germline ends came to 17 bases. Here the CDR3 DNA reads TGTGCCAGCAGTGTGATCCCGGGGGGGGGTCAGCCCCAGCATTTT. Its translation is CASSVIPGGGQPQHF.

The V call is TRBV14, the J call TRBJ2-2, with D uncertain. Germline assignment: CDR1 SGHDN and CDR2 FVKESK. V gave up 1 base and J gave up 5 bases, with 8 bases separating them. This CDR3 contains 14 residues. The CDR3 DNA sequence: TGTGCCAGCAGCCAAGCGTCCGGGACCGGGGAGCTGTTTTTT. Translation gives CASSQASGTGELFF.

This clone occurred once. V and J are TRBV5-1 and TRBJ1-5; a weak D match, TRBD1 (5 bases). This CDR3 is built from 15 residues. Trimming took 0 bases from V and 1 from J, leaving 8 bases between them. Germline V CDR1 and CDR2: SGHRS, YFSETQ. In DNA form, the CDR3 reads TGCGCCAGCAGCTTGGCGGGGCTCAGCAATCAGCCCCAGCATTTT. Translating gives CASSLAGLSNQPQHF.

This chain connects TRBV5-8 to TRBJ1-4; TRBD1 matches 10 bases. This CDR3 region has 16 residues. CDR1 SGHTS and CDR2 YDEGEE come from the germline V gene. The V and J ends lost 3 bases and 5 bases, in that order; junction bases with no gene match: 7. The CDR3 DNA is TGTGCCAGCAGCTCAGGCCGGACAGGGGGAAATGAAAAACTGTTTTTT. It specifies CASSSGRTGGNEKLFF.

This chain joins TRBV5-4 and TRBJ1-5, with 8 nucleotides matching TRBD1. The V gene end was trimmed by 3 bases and the J gene end by 9 bases; junction bases not matched to a gene: 8. From germline, CDR1 is SGHNT and CDR2 YYREEE (reference sequence). The CDR3 loop spans 14 amino acids. The CDR3 DNA follows: TGTGCCAGCAGCTCACAGGGGGACGGGCGGCCCCAGCATTTT. The encoded protein is CASSSQGDGRPQHF.

J is TRBJ1-2 and V is TRBV6-2 or TRBV6-3; D uncertain. The CDR3 runs to 14 residues. Germline V CDR1 and CDR2: MNHEY, SVGEGT. The V end was cut by 5 bases, the J end by 1 base, with 11 bases between. CDR3 nucleotides: TGTGCCAGCAGTCCCCCCCAGGATAACTATGGCTACACCTTC. Residues: CASSPPQDNYGYTF.

CDR3 sequence: CASSLMADGTQYF. The CDR3 nucleotides are TGTGCCAGCAGCTTAATGGCCGATGGGACCCAGTACTTC. The chain recombines TRBV7-3 with TRBJ2-5; D gene uncertain. Germline values: CDR1 SGHTA, CDR2 FQGTGA. V was cut by 1 base and J by 7 bases, with 10 bases left in between. The CDR3 contains 13 residues.

This rearrangement joins TRBV12-3 or TRBV12-4 to TRBJ1-3; D unclear. The V and J ends lost 6 bases and 7 bases respectively, with 13 bases between them. The CDR3 spans 13 residues. CDR3 loop: CASSPPGSNTIYF. The CDR3 coding sequence is TGTGCCAGCAGCCCGCCTGGGAGCAACACCATATATTTT.

V gene TRBV9 combines with J gene TRBJ1-6; D gene ambiguous. The CDR3 totals 15 residues. Germline lookup yields CDR1 SGDLS and CDR2 YYNGEE. The V and J ends lost 0 bases and 8 bases respectively, with 12 bases between them. CDR3 nucleotide sequence: TGTGCCAGCAGCGTAGCTAGGGCCGAGGATTCACCCCTCCACTTT. This gives the protein CASSVARAEDSPLHF.

This clone is a singleton in its sample. CDR3 bases: TGTGCCAGCAGGGTAGACAGGGGGTGGGCTTTCTTT. Amino acids: CASRVDRGWAFF. The J gene is TRBJ1-1, the V gene TRBV2; 9 positions match TRBD1. The V segment lost 6 bases and the J segment 11 bases; nucleotides outside the gene matches: 7. The CDR3 has 12 amino acids. Germline V gives CDR1 SNHLY, CDR2 FYNNEI. Based on the CDR3 plus reference TRBV2 and TRBJ1-1, the full variable domain is EPEVTQTPSHQVTQMGQEVILRCVPISNHLYFYWYRQILGQKVEFLVSFYNNEISEKSEIFDDQFSVERPDGSNFTLKIRSTKLEDSAMYFCASRVDRGWAFFGQGTRLTVV.

The genes are TRBV3-1 (or the pseudogene TRBV3-2) and TRBJ1-2; D unresolved. V was pared by 4 bases and J by 0 bases, with 12 bases between. This CDR3 spans 15 amino acids. Germline V CDR1 and CDR2: LGHDT, YNNKEL (reference sequence). CDR3 in amino acids: CASSPNQASNYGYTF. The CDR3 nucleotides read TGTGCCAGCAGCCCCAATCAAGCTTCTAACTATGGCTACACCTTC.

Only one count was recorded for this clone. This chain joins TRBV11-2 and TRBJ1-2; the D gene is possibly TRBD1 (5 bases). Germline-derived CDR1 and CDR2 are SGHAT and FQNNGV. V was pared by 5 bases and J by 8 bases, with 18 bases between. The CDR3 has 14 amino acids. The CDR3 loop is CASSPWDASGGYTF. CDR3 sequence (DNA): TGTGCCAGCAGCCCATGGGACGCCTCGGGAGGCTACACCTTC.

The CDR3 spells CASSQGPGTGGLQPQHF. The CDR3 bases are TGCGCCAGCAGCCAAGGGCCCGGGACAGGGGGCCTGCAGCCCCAGCATTTT. The rearrangement joins TRBV4-1 to TRBJ1-5; 12 bases match TRBD1. The CDR3 runs 17 residues. The V gene end was trimmed by 1 base and the J gene end by 7 bases; junction bases not matched to a gene: 8. Germline CDR1 is MGHRA and CDR2 is YSYEKL.

This chain uses TRBV7-2 with TRBJ1-4; no clear D gene. Germline CDR1 is SGHTA and CDR2 is FQGNSA. The CDR3 totals 14 residues. Trimming took 2 bases from V and 8 from J, leaving 12 bases between them. CDR3 protein: CASSLSSAGEKLFF. In DNA form, the CDR3 reads TGTGCCAGCAGCTTATCCAGTGCTGGGGAAAAACTGTTTTTT.

V gene TRBV19 combines with J gene TRBJ2-5; D is unclear. The CDR3 is made up of 14 amino acids. Trimming left V 3 bases short and J 4 bases short, with 12 bases between. Germline CDR1 is LNHDA and CDR2 is SQIVND (reference sequence). CDR3 protein: CASSMDLEVETQYF. As DNA, the CDR3 is TGTGCCAGTAGTATGGACCTCGAGGTAGAGACCCAGTACTTC.

The chain uses TRBV29-1 and TRBJ2-2; D assignment may be TRBD1 or TRBD2 (5 bases each). The CDR3 is 13 amino acids. Germline loops: CDR1 SQVTM, CDR2 ANQGSEA. The ends were cut back, 7 bases at V and 6 bases at J, with 15 bases in the middle. As DNA, the CDR3 is TGCAGCGCTGACGGGGCTCGCGCCGGGGAGCTGTTTTTT. It specifies CSADGARAGELFF.

A few counts support this clone. The DNA for the CDR3 is TGTGCCAGCAGTTTATGGCCCTCCGGGGAGCAGTACTTC. The encoded protein is CASSLWPSGEQYF. The gene calls are TRBV27 and TRBJ2-7; D not resolved. CDR3 length: 13 amino acids. Per the germline V gene, CDR1 is MNHEY and CDR2 is SMNVEV (reference sequence). Between the trimmed V and J ends, which lost 1 base and 7 bases, there was a span of 11 bases.